These 23 T cell receptor beta chains were sequenced from one sample in a study of human T cells and chemical hapten exposure. TCRdb reprocessed the RACE reads via MiXCR and lists one record per CDR3 protein. The sample yields under 200,000 distinct CDR3 sequences, around 30% seen once. Time point of the sample: patch test 3, about 24 weeks after DPC sensitization. The treatment: therapeutic diphenylcyclopropenone sensitization with weekly scalp DPC. Sequencing was performed on whole blood, taken in connection with sensitization to the hapten diphenylcyclopropenone (DPC). The source of these receptors is a woman aged 18-30 years with alopecia areata. Some clones in this sample may be carry-over from other donors' samples.

The chain employs TRBV5-1 and TRBJ1-6; 10 bases fit TRBD1. The CDR3 extends over 15 amino acids. J was trimmed by 13 bases and V by 0 bases; bases with no gene match: 7. Germline V gives CDR1 SGHRS, CDR2 YFSETQ. The CDR3 DNA is TGCGCCAGCAGCTTGGGGGCGACAGGGGGCGACCCCCTCCACTTT. As protein: CASSLGATGGDPLHF.

The chain combines TRBV4-3 with TRBJ2-5, with unresolved D. Germline V CDR1 and CDR2: LGHNA, YSLEER. The CDR3 loop spans 13 amino acids. V shed 0 bases and J shed 3 bases, with 5 bases lying between them. CDR3 protein: CASSQELKETQYF. Written as DNA, the CDR3 is TGCGCCAGCAGCCAAGAATTAAAAGAGACCCAGTACTTC.

The V gene is TRBV7-6, the J gene TRBJ2-7; 7 bases fit TRBD1. This CDR3 has 14 amino acids. Germline loops: CDR1 SGHVS, CDR2 FNYEAQ. The J segment lost 3 bases and the V segment lost 0 bases, leaving 2 bases of the junction unmatched. CDR3 sequence reads: CASSLAAGGYEQYF. CDR3 coding DNA: TGTGCCAGCAGCTTAGCGGCAGGGGGCTACGAGCAGTACTTC.

This clonotype was detected ten times or more. The chain has TRBV6-2 or TRBV6-3 and TRBJ2-7, with a possible D match to TRBD2 (6 bases). CDR1 is MNHEY and CDR2 is SVGEGT in the germline V gene. V lost 8 bases to trimming and J lost 3 bases, with 17 bases between them. This CDR3 comprises 14 residues. The CDR3 region has the DNA TGTGCCAGCGTTAAGGAGGGACCTCACTACGAGCAGTACTTC. Its translation is CASVKEGPHYEQYF.

The rearrangement uses TRBV10-3 and TRBJ1-4; no clear D. Deletions cut 2 bases from V and 4 bases from J, with 11 bases between. CDR1 and CDR2 from the germline V gene are ENHRY and SYGVKD. CDR3 length equals 15 residues. The CDR3 DNA reads TGTGCCATCAGTGAGGAGGGAGCGGGTAATGAAAAACTGTTTTTT. Translation: CAISEEGAGNEKLFF.

The chain uses TRBV20-1 and TRBJ1-5; 8 nucleotides line up with TRBD1. Per germline, CDR1 DFQATT and CDR2 SNEGSKA (reference sequence). This CDR3 spans 14 amino acids. Trimming cost V 5 bases and J 2 bases; bases outside gene matches: 5. The CDR3 region is CSALGQGGNQPQHF. For the CDR3, the DNA is TGCAGTGCTCTAGGACAGGGTGGCAATCAGCCCCAGCATTTT.

The V call is TRBV10-3, the J call TRBJ2-7; 11 bases agree with TRBD2. After removal of 4 bases from V and 4 bases from J, the junction contained 9 bases not matched to a gene. Germline V gene data show CDR1 as ENHRY and CDR2 as SYGVKD. This CDR3 is 16 amino acids long. CDR3 residues: CAISASGTSGWYEQYF. CDR3 nucleotide sequence: TGTGCCATCAGTGCTTCCGGGACTAGCGGATGGTACGAGCAGTACTTC.

This chain joins TRBV4-3 and TRBJ2-4; D tentatively fits TRBD1 or TRBD2 (6 bases each). The CDR3 contains 13 residues. In germline, CDR1 is LGHNA, CDR2 YSLEER. Trimming removed 0 bases from V and 9 bases from J, with 9 bases in between. CDR3: CASSQDRGGIQYF. The CDR3 region has the DNA TGCGCCAGCAGCCAAGACAGGGGAGGCATTCAGTACTTC.

The genes are TRBV6-5 and TRBJ2-3; D remains unclear. Germline CDR1 reads MNHEY; CDR2 reads SVGAGI. V lost 2 bases to trimming and J lost 3 bases, with 9 bases between them. The CDR3 is 14 residues long. This CDR3 reads CASSYKDGTDTQYF. DNA of the CDR3: TGTGCCAGCAGTTACAAGGACGGAACAGATACGCAGTATTTT.

This clonotype was detected only a few times. V usage is TRBV29-1 and J usage is TRBJ2-5; the D is unclear. Germline V lookup: CDR1 SQVTM, CDR2 ANQGSEA. Trimming cost V 6 bases and J 0 bases, with 8 bases left between them. The CDR3 is made up of 12 amino acids. CDR3 loop: CSVRDYQETQYF. The DNA for the CDR3 is TGCAGCGTGCGCGATTACCAAGAGACCCAGTACTTC.

V and J are TRBV4-1 and TRBJ2-1; no firm D call. The V end was cut by 1 base, the J end by 7 bases, with 8 bases between. In germline, CDR1 is MGHRA, CDR2 YSYEKL. This CDR3 spans 13 amino acids. The CDR3 region has the DNA TGCGCCAGCAGCCAAGGCCTAGATAATGAGCAGTTCTTC. This sequence encodes CASSQGLDNEQFF.

This clonotype appeared a few times. V usage is TRBV20-1 and J usage is TRBJ2-1, with 12 bases aligning to TRBD2. Per germline, CDR1 DFQATT and CDR2 SNEGSKA (reference sequence). V shed 1 base and J 0 bases; nucleotides not matched to a gene: 7. The CDR3 runs to 18 residues. The CDR3 region has the DNA TGCAGTGCTAGAGCGGCTAGCGGGAGGGAAAGCTCCTACAATGAGCAGTTCTTC. The encoded protein is CSARAASGRESSYNEQFF.

The chain has TRBV7-3 and TRBJ2-5; tentatively, D is TRBD1 or TRBD2 (5 bases each). Trimming removed 1 base from V and 6 bases from J, with 15 bases in between. From germline, CDR1 is SGHTA and CDR2 FQGTGA. The CDR3 is 15 residues long. CDR3 loop: CASSLIGDPRQTQYF. DNA for the CDR3: TGTGCCAGCAGCTTAATTGGGGACCCTCGGCAGACCCAGTACTTC.

The genes are TRBV20-1 and TRBJ1-1; D not resolved. V dropped 5 bases and J dropped 2 bases, with 9 bases sitting between them. Looked up from germline, CDR1 is DFQATT and CDR2 is SNEGSKA (reference sequence). This CDR3 is built from 12 residues. CDR3 in DNA: TGCAGTGCTCCCGCGGTAAACACTGAAGCTTTCTTT. It encodes CSAPAVNTEAFF.

The rearrangement links TRBV7-2 to TRBJ1-1, with D possibly matching TRBD1 (5 bases). Germline V lookup: CDR1 SGHTA, CDR2 FQGNSA. The CDR3 extends over 14 amino acids. V gave up 1 base and J gave up 11 bases, with 17 bases separating them. In DNA form, the CDR3 reads TGTGCCAGCAGCTTAGAGGTTTTGGGGGTGAATGCTTTCTTT. Its translation: CASSLEVLGVNAFF.

The J gene is TRBJ2-1, the V gene TRBV18; 8 nucleotides match TRBD2. V lost 3 bases, J lost 6 bases, and 4 bases stayed unmatched. The CDR3 extends over 14 amino acids. Germline loops: CDR1 KGHSH, CDR2 LQKENI. CDR3 in DNA: TGTGCCAGCTCACCGGGCGGGAGGCGCAATGAGCAGTTCTTC. Its translation is CASSPGGRRNEQFF.

This clonotype has just a few counts. The chain uses TRBV29-1 and TRBJ1-2; 10 bases match TRBD1. The length of the CDR3 is 12 residues. Per germline, CDR1 SQVTM and CDR2 ANQGSEA. The junction had 7 bases not matched to a gene; V was cut back by 7 bases and J by 8 bases. The CDR3 loop is CSGTGQGVGYTF. Here the CDR3 DNA reads TGCAGCGGAACAGGACAGGGGGTCGGCTACACCTTC. The entire variable domain, with the rest obtained from reference TRBV29-1 and TRBJ1-2, is as follows: SAVISQKPSRDICQRGTSLTIQCQVDSQVTMMFWYRQQPGQSLTLIATANQGSEATYESGFVIDKFPISRPNLTFSTLTVSNMSPEDSSIYLCSGTGQGVGYTFGSGTRLTVV.

J is TRBJ2-7 and V is TRBV6-6; tentative D call: TRBD1 (6 bases). V was pared by 1 base and J by 0 bases, with 19 bases between. Germline CDR1 reads MNHNY; CDR2 reads SVGAGI (reference sequence). The CDR3 runs to 18 residues. The CDR3 coding sequence is TGTGCCAGCAGTTACTACGGCAGGGGAGCCCTCAGCTCCTACGAGCAGTACTTC. Encoded protein: CASSYYGRGALSSYEQYF.

This chain links TRBV29-1 with TRBJ1-1; 7 nucleotides match TRBD1. Per the germline V gene, CDR1 is SQVTM and CDR2 is ANQGSEA. The CDR3 spans 14 residues. V lost 5 bases to trimming and J lost 7 bases; unmatched junction nucleotides: 13. For the CDR3, the DNA is TGCAGCGTTCAAAGAGACAGGGAAGGGGGTGAAGCTTTCTTT. Its translation is CSVQRDREGGEAFF.

In its sample, this clonotype was seen a few times. The genes are TRBV7-8 and TRBJ2-1; D may be TRBD2 (6 bases). This CDR3 comprises 13 residues. Germline assignment: CDR1 SGHVS and CDR2 FQNEAQ. Trimming removed 5 bases from V and 5 bases from J, with 10 bases in between. In DNA form, the CDR3 reads TGTGCCAGCAGCCCTCGGACTAACAATGAGCAGTTCTTC. It is translated as CASSPRTNNEQFF.

Many counts were recorded for this clonotype. The rearrangement links TRBV11-2 to TRBJ1-6, with 7 bases identical to TRBD1. The ends lost 2 bases at V and 5 bases at J; junction bases unmatched: 3. CDR1 is SGHAT and CDR2 is FQNNGV in the germline V gene. The CDR3 covers 15 residues. CDR3 residues: CASSLSGTDNSPLHF. The CDR3 DNA sequence: TGTGCCAGCAGCTTAAGCGGGACAGATAATTCACCCCTCCACTTT.

DNA for the CDR3: TGTGCCAGCAGCTTAGGTGGCCCCCGGGCCGGCTACACCTTC. It specifies CASSLGGPRAGYTF. The chain carries TRBV7-9 and TRBJ1-2; D unclear. Trimming took off 1 base at V and 8 bases at J, with 14 bases between the two ends. The CDR3 covers 14 residues. CDR1 and CDR2 from the germline V gene are SEHNR and FQNEAQ (reference sequence). The entire variable domain, with the rest obtained from reference TRBV7-9 and TRBJ1-2, is as follows: DTGVSQNPRHKITKRGQNVTFRCDPISEHNRLYWYRQTLGQGPEFLTYFQNEAQLEKSRLLSDRFSAERPKGSFSTLEIQRTEQGDSAMYLCASSLGGPRAGYTFGSGTRLTVV.

This clonotype was seen more than once but under ten times. The chain recombines TRBV29-1 with TRBJ1-1; D may be TRBD1 (6 bases). CDR3 length: 14 amino acids. Trimming took off 4 bases at V and 4 bases at J, with 16 bases between the two ends. Germline V gene lookup returns CDR1 SQVTM and CDR2 ANQGSEA. The DNA for the CDR3 is TGCAGCGTTGGTGGGGACACTCGAATCACTGAAGCTTTCTTT. Its protein is CSVGGDTRITEAFF.